The rows below give T cell receptor beta chains drawn from one sample of a study of beta chain features in type 1 diabetes. This table comes from immunoSEQ multiplex PCR, and its TCRdb copy is limited to in-frame clones, with some not included. This table has hundreds of thousands of clones, around 30% appearing once. Source material: naive CD4+ T cells from blood. Every receptor here comes from a man aged 18 to 30 in good health. CDR3s include the opening cysteine and the closing phenylalanine or tryptophan. Each record gives: V gene, D gene, clone size, J gene, CDR3 protein, CDR3 DNA. A D gene is named only where the DNA matches it firmly. Clone size is not always given. Where it is, it says once, few, many or a class for expanded clones.

v_call: TRBV6-6
d_call: TRBD2
clone_size: few
j_call: TRBJ2-3
cdr3_aa: CASSYEGLSSDTQYF
cdr3_nt: TGTGCCAGCAGTTACGAGGGACTATCCTCAGATACGCAGTATTTT

v_call: TRBV25-1
d_call: -
clone_size: -
j_call: TRBJ2-2
cdr3_aa: CASRRGDSNTGELFF
cdr3_nt: TGTGCCAGCAGGAGGGGGGACAGTAACACCGGGGAGCTGTTTTTT

v_call: TRBV4-1
d_call: -
clone_size: few
j_call: TRBJ2-7
cdr3_aa: CASSQIWGIPTYEQYF
cdr3_nt: TGCGCCAGCAGCCAAATCTGGGGGATACCAACCTACGAGCAGTACTTC

v_call: TRBV9
d_call: TRBD2
clone_size: few
j_call: TRBJ2-5
cdr3_aa: CASSPLAGKETQYF
cdr3_nt: TGTGCCAGCAGCCCCCTAGCGGGAAAAGAGACCCAGTACTTC

v_call: TRBV27
d_call: -
clone_size: -
j_call: TRBJ2-7
cdr3_aa: CASSSVRNTYEQYF
cdr3_nt: TGTGCCAGCAGTTCTGTAAGAAATACCTACGAGCAGTACTTC

v_call: TRBV7-3
d_call: TRBD2
clone_size: few
j_call: TRBJ2-1
cdr3_aa: CASSLTSGRDEQFF
cdr3_nt: TGTGCCAGCAGCTTGACTAGCGGGAGAGATGAGCAGTTCTTC

v_call: TRBV5-6
d_call: TRBD1
clone_size: -
j_call: TRBJ1-1
cdr3_aa: CASRYRGMVPEAFF
cdr3_nt: TGTGCCAGCAGATACAGGGGGATGGTGCCTGAAGCTTTCTTT

v_call: TRBV30
d_call: -
clone_size: once
j_call: TRBJ1-2
cdr3_aa: CAFLRDADYGYTF
cdr3_nt: TGTGCCTTCCTCCGGGACGCTGACTATGGCTACACCTTC

v_call: TRBV6-6
d_call: -
clone_size: -
j_call: TRBJ2-5
cdr3_aa: CASSFRVLGETQYF
cdr3_nt: TGTGCCAGCAGTTTCCGGGTTCTCGGTGAGACCCAGTACTTC

v_call: TRBV28
d_call: TRBD1
clone_size: -
j_call: TRBJ1-6
cdr3_aa: CASHGTGSSPLHF
cdr3_nt: TGTGCCAGCCACGGGACAGGGTCTTCACCCCTCCACTTT

v_call: TRBV30
d_call: -
clone_size: once
j_call: TRBJ2-2
cdr3_aa: CAWTPVVGELFF
cdr3_nt: TGTGCCTGGACTCCGGTCGTCGGGGAGCTGTTTTTT

v_call: TRBV30
d_call: -
clone_size: -
j_call: TRBJ1-5
cdr3_aa: CAWSRGTNNQPQHF
cdr3_nt: TGTGCCTGGAGTCGTGGGACCAACAATCAGCCCCAGCATTTT

v_call: TRBV4-3
d_call: TRBD2
clone_size: -
j_call: TRBJ2-7
cdr3_aa: CASSRNLAGESYEQYF
cdr3_nt: TGCGCCAGCAGCCGCAACCTAGCGGGAGAATCCTACGAGCAGTACTTC

v_call: TRBV28
d_call: TRBD1
clone_size: few
j_call: TRBJ1-2
cdr3_aa: CASSMGTAYGYTF
cdr3_nt: TGTGCCAGCAGTATGGGGACAGCCTATGGCTACACCTTC

v_call: TRBV19
d_call: -
clone_size: -
j_call: TRBJ2-7
cdr3_aa: CASSSGPYEQYF
cdr3_nt: TGTGCCAGCTCTAGTGGGCCCTACGAGCAGTACTTC

v_call: TRBV7-2
d_call: -
clone_size: -
j_call: TRBJ2-3
cdr3_aa: CASSLSAHITDTQYF
cdr3_nt: TGTGCCAGCAGCTTATCAGCGCATATCACAGATACACAGTATTTT

v_call: TRBV19
d_call: -
clone_size: few
j_call: TRBJ2-1
cdr3_aa: CASDSESNEQFF
cdr3_nt: TGTGCCAGTGATAGCGAAAGCAATGAGCAGTTCTTC

v_call: TRBV7-9
d_call: -
clone_size: few
j_call: TRBJ2-6
cdr3_aa: CASSSGSGANVLTF
cdr3_nt: TGTGCCAGCAGCTCGGGGTCTGGGGCCAACGTCCTGACTTTC

v_call: TRBV9
d_call: -
clone_size: -
j_call: TRBJ2-5
cdr3_aa: CASSPRLQETQYF
cdr3_nt: TGTGCCAGCAGCCCCCGGCTTCAGGAGACCCAGTACTTC

v_call: TRBV25-1
d_call: TRBD2
clone_size: -
j_call: TRBJ2-1
cdr3_aa: CASSEISGRRNEQFF
cdr3_nt: TGTGCCAGCAGTGAGATTAGCGGGAGACGAAATGAGCAGTTCTTC

v_call: TRBV30
d_call: TRBD1
clone_size: -
j_call: TRBJ2-7
cdr3_aa: CAWSGGTGDEQYF
cdr3_nt: TGTGCCTGGAGTGGGGGGACAGGGGACGAGCAGTACTTC

v_call: TRBV7-2
d_call: TRBD2
clone_size: few
j_call: TRBJ2-3
cdr3_aa: CASSVRSLAGGSDTQYF
cdr3_nt: TGTGCCAGCAGCGTAAGGTCCCTAGCGGGAGGCTCAGATACGCAGTATTTT

v_call: TRBV10-3
d_call: -
clone_size: -
j_call: TRBJ2-3
cdr3_aa: CAIAGQITDTQYF
cdr3_nt: TGTGCCATCGCGGGACAGATCACAGATACGCAGTATTTT

v_call: TRBV6-5
d_call: TRBD2
clone_size: few
j_call: TRBJ2-5
cdr3_aa: CASSYASSGGETQYF
cdr3_nt: TGTGCCAGCAGTTACGCGTCTAGCGGGGGGGAGACCCAGTACTTC

v_call: TRBV21-1
d_call: -
clone_size: few
j_call: TRBJ2-5
cdr3_aa: CASSIDPKTQYF
cdr3_nt: TGTGCCAGCAGCATAGATCCTAAGACCCAGTACTTC

v_call: TRBV29-1
d_call: -
clone_size: few
j_call: TRBJ1-1
cdr3_aa: CSVEWGLVNTEAFF
cdr3_nt: TGCAGCGTTGAATGGGGGTTAGTGAACACTGAAGCTTTCTTT

v_call: TRBV27
d_call: -
clone_size: few
j_call: TRBJ2-6
cdr3_aa: CASSSGTPLAGANVLTF
cdr3_nt: TGTGCCAGCAGCTCCGGGACCCCCCTGGCTGGGGCCAACGTCCTGACTTTC

v_call: TRBV30
d_call: -
clone_size: few
j_call: TRBJ1-1
cdr3_aa: CAWSDGATEAFF
cdr3_nt: TGTGCCTGGAGTGACGGAGCGACAGAAGCTTTCTTT

v_call: TRBV7-8
d_call: -
clone_size: -
j_call: TRBJ1-2
cdr3_aa: CASSLGTYGYTF
cdr3_nt: TGTGCCAGCAGCCTGGGCACATATGGCTACACCTTC

v_call: TRBV30
d_call: TRBD2
clone_size: few
j_call: TRBJ2-3
cdr3_aa: CAWKLAGGETDTQYF
cdr3_nt: TGTGCCTGGAAACTAGCGGGGGGTGAAACAGATACGCAGTATTTT

v_call: TRBV13
d_call: TRBD2
clone_size: -
j_call: TRBJ2-3
cdr3_aa: CASSYGLASTDTQYF
cdr3_nt: TGTGCCAGCAGCTACGGACTAGCTAGCACAGATACGCAGTATTTT

v_call: TRBV5-4
d_call: TRBD2
clone_size: -
j_call: TRBJ2-2
cdr3_aa: CATWTSGGTGELFF
cdr3_nt: TGTGCCACCTGGACTAGCGGGGGCACCGGGGAGCTGTTTTTT

v_call: TRBV5-1
d_call: -
clone_size: -
j_call: TRBJ2-7
cdr3_aa: CASSSGGEQYF
cdr3_nt: TGCGCCAGCAGCTCAGGCGGCGAGCAGTACTTC

v_call: TRBV5-1
d_call: -
clone_size: few
j_call: TRBJ2-6
cdr3_aa: CASSLQGRSGANVLTF
cdr3_nt: TGCGCCAGCAGCTTGCAGGGTCGCTCTGGGGCCAACGTCCTGACTTTC

v_call: TRBV4-1
d_call: TRBD1
clone_size: -
j_call: TRBJ2-7
cdr3_aa: CASSQPGQGTSYEQYF
cdr3_nt: TGCGCCAGCAGCCAACCGGGACAGGGGACTAGCTACGAGCAGTACTTC

v_call: TRBV25-1
d_call: -
clone_size: few
j_call: TRBJ1-2
cdr3_aa: CASSDLPGGYTF
cdr3_nt: TGTGCCAGCAGTGACCTCCCAGGTGGCTACACCTTC

v_call: TRBV30
d_call: -
clone_size: -
j_call: TRBJ1-5
cdr3_aa: CAWSSMGRQPQHF
cdr3_nt: TGTGCCTGGAGTTCGATGGGGAGGCAGCCCCAGCATTTT

v_call: TRBV30
d_call: -
clone_size: -
j_call: TRBJ1-5
cdr3_aa: CAWSVQGNQPQHF
cdr3_nt: TGTGCCTGGAGTGTACAAGGGAATCAGCCCCAGCATTTT

v_call: TRBV7-9
d_call: -
clone_size: few
j_call: TRBJ2-1
cdr3_aa: CASSLAQGMAANEQFF
cdr3_nt: TGTGCCAGCAGCTTAGCGCAAGGTATGGCAGCAAATGAGCAGTTCTTC

v_call: TRBV10-3
d_call: -
clone_size: -
j_call: TRBJ2-5
cdr3_aa: CAISDRGLQETQYF
cdr3_nt: TGTGCCATCAGTGATCGAGGGTTGCAAGAGACCCAGTACTTC

v_call: TRBV9
d_call: -
clone_size: few
j_call: TRBJ2-7
cdr3_aa: CASSVDLGLSYEQYF
cdr3_nt: TGTGCCAGCAGCGTAGATTTGGGGTTGTCCTACGAGCAGTACTTC

v_call: TRBV5-6
d_call: -
clone_size: -
j_call: TRBJ1-5
cdr3_aa: CASSLEGRQPQHF
cdr3_nt: TGTGCCAGCAGCTTGGAAGGGCGACAGCCCCAGCATTTT